This T cell receptor (beta chain) was recovered during a study of T cell repertoires in cytomegalovirus infection (dated by TCRdb to the late 2010s). Study-level background: Donor HLA type was relevant to the analysis, as public TCR beta signatures indicated carriage of CMV infection together with the matching HLA type. The investigation overall reported the following: In both this cohort and an independent roughly 350-donor cohort, the cumulative frequency of public TCR beta family members distinguished carriers of CMV infection plus the relevant HLA type. The ex vivo response was dominated by HLA-C-restricted CMV-specific TCR beta clonotypes, and the single most frequent clonotype in two of eight donors was supplied by these HLA-C-restricted clonotypes.

Sequencing relied on an Illumina HiSeq 1500. TCRdb's own reprocessing of the public reads used fastp at Q25 and MiXCR and kept productive beta chains. Rows with one shared CDR3 protein collapse into an entry with the most common genes and DNA. Within this sample are 150,000 to 200,000 distinct CDR3 sequences, with about 21% of them counted one time only. Around 3.1% of the sample goes to the ten largest clones. This clonotype occurred many times. Its antigen specificity is not known. No much larger clonotype is one base removed from it; base qualities were not supplied. The sample taken for sequencing was PBMCs. The receptor comes from a human donor in good health (CMV status not recorded). Some clones in this sample may be carry-over from other donors' samples.

The DNA sequence reads TGTGCCAGCAGTTACCGACTTGGGGGAAACACCATATATTTT. This codes for CASSYRLGGNTIYF. The chain uses TRBV6-5 and TRBJ1-3; too little of a D gene remains to name it. V sheds 2 bases and J sheds 4 bases, leaving 9 bases between their ends. From its cysteine to its phenylalanine, the CDR3 spans 14 amino acids. Solely the CDR3 DNA is kept, with 42 bases framed from the first base. The germline V gene yields MNHEY for CDR1 and SVGAGI for CDR2.